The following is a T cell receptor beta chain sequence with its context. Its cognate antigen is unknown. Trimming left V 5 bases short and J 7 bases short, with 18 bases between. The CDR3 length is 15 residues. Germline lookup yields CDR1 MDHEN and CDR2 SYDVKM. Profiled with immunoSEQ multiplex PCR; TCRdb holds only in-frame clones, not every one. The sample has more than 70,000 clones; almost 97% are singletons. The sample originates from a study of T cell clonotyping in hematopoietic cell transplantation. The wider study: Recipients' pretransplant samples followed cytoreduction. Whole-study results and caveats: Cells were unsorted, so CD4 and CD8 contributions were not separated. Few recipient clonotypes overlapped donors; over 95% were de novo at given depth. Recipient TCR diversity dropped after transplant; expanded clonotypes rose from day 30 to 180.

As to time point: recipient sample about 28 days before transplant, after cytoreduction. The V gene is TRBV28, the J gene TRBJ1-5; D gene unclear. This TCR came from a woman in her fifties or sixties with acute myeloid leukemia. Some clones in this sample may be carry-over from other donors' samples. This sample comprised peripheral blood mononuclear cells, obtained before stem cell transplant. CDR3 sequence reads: CASSLGPFANQPQHF. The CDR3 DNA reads TGTGCCAGCAGTCTAGGACCCTTTGCCAACCAGCCCCAGCATTTT.